This T cell receptor beta chain was retrieved from a study of beta chain features in type 1 diabetes. Whole-study results and caveats: Whether HLA type affects TCRB rearrangement stayed undetermined in the present work. Within patients, naive, central memory and Treg TCRB repertoires seemed more similar than within healthy donors.

Notes on this clone: The antigen is not known.

Donors contributed one heparinised blood draw apiece, averaging roughly 100 mL. This CDR3 is built from 15 residues. Trimming took 8 bases from V and 5 from J; bases not matched to a gene: 11. From germline, CDR1 is SGHAT and CDR2 FQDESV (reference sequence). Expressed TCRB transcripts were sequenced because the entire RNA isolate underwent reverse transcription. Sequenced by immunoSEQ multiplex PCR; TCRdb stores in-frame clones only, minus some. Seen here are approximately 330,000 clones, approximately 11% observed once, and the top ten hold about 0.015%. The chain couples TRBV11-1 to TRBJ2-5, with 10 bases fitting TRBD2. Sample: naive CD4+ T cells from blood. The origin of this receptor is a woman in her thirties in good health. This chain's CDR3 is CASVDSGRVPETQYF. The CDR3 bases are TGTGCCAGCGTAGACAGCGGGAGGGTCCCGGAGACCCAGTACTTC.